The next 25 T cell receptor beta chains were all read from a single sample in a study of breast tumors, draining lymph nodes, adjacent tissues. Axillary draining lymph nodes of breast cancer patients supplied the node samples. TCRdb ran MiXCR on the multiplex PCR reads and lists one entry per CDR3 protein. The sample yields approximately 90,000 distinct CDR3 sequences, approximately 28% seen once. Sequencing used axillary lymph node tissue. All receptors come from a female donor with breast cancer. Some clones in this sample may be carry-over from other donors' samples.

This clonotype has a count of ten or more. The chain employs TRBV14 and TRBJ2-7; 7 nucleotides agree with TRBD2. The CDR3 is 13 amino acids. The germline V gene encodes CDR1 SGHDN and CDR2 FVKESK. The trim removed 4 bases at V and 7 bases at J, leaving 7 bases unmatched. The CDR3 loop is CASSPAGGREQYF. As DNA, the CDR3 is TGTGCCAGCAGCCCGGCCGGGGGGAGGGAGCAGTACTTC.

The rearrangement joins TRBV6-4 to TRBJ2-3; TRBD2 aligns across 10 bases. The CDR3 loop spans 14 amino acids. The germline V gene has CDR1 MRHNA and CDR2 SNTAGT. V was clipped by 7 bases and J by 4 bases; unmatched bases: 5. The CDR3 loop is CASTTSGWADTQYF. The CDR3 DNA reads TGTGCCAGCACGACTAGCGGGTGGGCAGATACGCAGTATTTT.

This clonotype came up many times. J is TRBJ2-7 and V is TRBV30; no definite D call. With 1 base removed from V and 5 bases from J, the gap between germline ends came to 6 bases. The CDR3 consists of 11 residues. Germline loops: CDR1 GTSNPN, CDR2 SVGIG (reference sequence). Written as DNA, the CDR3 is TGTGCCTGGAGTGGACAAGACGAGCAGTACTTC. Translation: CAWSGQDEQYF.

This clonotype was seen many times. The J gene is TRBJ2-7, the V gene TRBV7-9; the D gene is possibly TRBD2 (6 bases). Germline CDR1 reads SEHNR; CDR2 reads FQNEAQ (reference sequence). CDR3 length equals 13 residues. Trimming took 3 bases from V and 4 from J, leaving 10 bases between them. CDR3 sequence (DNA): TGTGCCAGCAGCTTGGGACTTTCATACGAGCAGTACTTC. Translation: CASSLGLSYEQYF. Looking up the rest from reference TRBV7-9 and TRBJ2-7 gives the full variable domain: DTGVSQNPRHKITKRGQNVTFRCDPISEHNRLYWYRQTLGQGPEFLTYFQNEAQLEKSRLLSDRFSAERPKGSFSTLEIQRTEQGDSAMYLCASSLGLSYEQYFGPGTRLTVT.

This sequence joins TRBV7-9 and TRBJ2-1; 8 bases line up with TRBD2. The V gene end was trimmed by 1 base and the J gene end by 6 bases; junction bases not matched to a gene: 8. This CDR3 contains 16 residues. The V gene's germline CDR1 is SEHNR and CDR2 FQNEAQ (reference sequence). CDR3 coding DNA: TGTGCCAGCAGCTTAGACTTGGGGAGCGGGAGCAATGAGCAGTTCTTC. The encoded protein is CASSLDLGSGSNEQFF.

This clonotype was seen many times. CDR3 sequence (DNA): TGTGCCAGCAGTCAGGACAGGGGGTACGGCCACACCTTC. Translated, it gives CASSQDRGYGHTF. The chain recombines TRBV12-3 or TRBV12-4 with TRBJ1-2; TRBD1 matches at 10 bases. CDR3 size: 13 residues. The trim removed 5 bases at V and 12 bases at J, leaving 9 bases unmatched.

This clonotype was seen ten or more times. V is TRBV4-2 and J is TRBJ2-5, with TRBD2 matching 14 bases. Germline lookup yields CDR1 LGHNA and CDR2 YNFKEQ. Trimming at V came to 4 bases and at J to 1 base, leaving 2 bases not matched to a gene. The CDR3 runs 16 residues. The CDR3 bases are TGTGCCAGCAGCCCCGGACTAGCGGGAGGCCAAGAGACCCAGTACTTC. It encodes CASSPGLAGGQETQYF.

This clonotype was seen many times. The rearrangement joins TRBV12-3 or TRBV12-4 to TRBJ2-5; D unclear. This CDR3 is 13 amino acids long. V gave up 5 bases and J gave up 5 bases, with 12 bases separating them. CDR3 nucleotide sequence: TGTGCCAGCAGTCCCCTAGGTAGGGAGACCCAGTACTTC. It encodes CASSPLGRETQYF.

Of note for this clonotype: A much larger clone is a single base away; this may be a read error. This chain joins TRBV7-9 and TRBJ1-1, with D unclear. Germline V gene lookup returns CDR1 SEHNR and CDR2 FQNEAQ (reference sequence). Between the trimmed V and J ends, which lost 8 bases and 2 bases, there was a span of 6 bases. The CDR3 extends over 11 amino acids. CDR3 residues: CASGSNTEAFF. DNA of the CDR3: TGTGCCAGCGGCAGTAACACTGAAGCTTTCTTT.

This clonotype has at least ten counts. The genes are TRBV30 and TRBJ1-6; the D gene is possibly TRBD1 (5 bases). With 0 bases removed from V and 6 bases from J, the gap between germline ends came to 9 bases. The CDR3 sequence is 14 residues long. Germline CDR1 GTSNPN, CDR2 SVGIG (reference sequence). The CDR3 reads CAWSVGTVNSPLHF. CDR3 nucleotides: TGTGCCTGGAGTGTAGGGACGGTTAATTCACCCCTCCACTTT.

This clonotype has a count of ten or more. V is TRBV14 and J is TRBJ2-1; the D is unclear. Germline values: CDR1 SGHDN, CDR2 FVKESK. Trimming took 0 bases from V and 11 from J, leaving 11 bases between them. The CDR3 has 13 residues. The CDR3 sequence is CASSQDFRLQQFF. CDR3 in DNA: TGTGCCAGCAGCCAAGATTTTCGGCTTCAGCAGTTCTTC.

This clonotype was counted many times. V usage is TRBV10-3 and J usage is TRBJ1-5; D not resolved. Germline CDR1 and CDR2: ENHRY and SYGVKD. This CDR3 has 14 amino acids. V lost 3 bases to trimming and J lost 0 bases, with 6 bases between them. The CDR3: CAISDNGSNQPQHF. The DNA of the CDR3 is TGTGCCATCAGTGATAATGGTAGCAATCAGCCCCAGCATTTT.

Concerning this clonotype itself: A much larger clone lies one base from this, so it may be a read error. This chain links TRBV13 with TRBJ2-5, with TRBD2 as a possible D gene (5 bases). The germline V and J ends were trimmed by 8 bases and 9 bases, with 16 bases remaining between them. CDR3 length: 12 residues. From germline, CDR1 is PRHDT and CDR2 FYEKMQ (reference sequence). The CDR3 region is CASCTFDGAQYF. CDR3 coding DNA: TGTGCCAGCTGCACCTTTGACGGGGCCCAGTACTTC.

This chain connects TRBV12-3 or TRBV12-4 to TRBJ1-5, with D unclear. The CDR3 spans 11 residues. The V and J ends lost 5 bases and 13 bases respectively, with 12 bases between them. This CDR3 is CASSRYSNQHF. The CDR3 DNA is TGTGCCAGCAGTCGCTATAGCAATCAGCATTTT.

This clonotype was recorded at least ten times. The gene calls are TRBV7-9 and TRBJ1-4; TRBD1 matches at 8 bases. This CDR3 has 14 residues. Unmatched junction bases numbered 6, after V lost 5 bases and J lost 7 bases. In germline, CDR1 is SEHNR, CDR2 FQNEAQ (reference sequence). The CDR3 region is CASSAGTGGEKLFF. The CDR3 coding sequence is TGTGCCAGCAGCGCAGGGACAGGCGGTGAAAAACTGTTTTTT.

This clonotype was detected many times. J is TRBJ1-6 and V is TRBV20-1; D gene uncertain. Trimming removed 1 base at V and 7 bases at J, with 8 bases between. The germline CDR1 and CDR2 sequences are DFQATT and SNEGSKA (reference sequence). This CDR3 region has 13 residues. CDR3: CSARGTGNSPLHF. CDR3 sequence (DNA): TGCAGTGCTAGAGGGACGGGGAATTCACCCCTCCACTTT.

This clonotype has ten or more counts. The chain couples TRBV7-2 to TRBJ1-2; D gene uncertain. The germline V gene has CDR1 SGHTA and CDR2 FQGNSA. This CDR3 has 15 residues. V was trimmed by 2 bases and J by 8 bases, leaving 18 bases between them. The CDR3 loop reads CASSLTVSPGGGYTF. CDR3 in DNA: TGTGCCAGCAGCTTAACAGTGTCCCCGGGCGGGGGCTACACCTTC.

The J gene is TRBJ1-1, the V gene TRBV9; 7 positions match TRBD1. V was clipped by 3 bases and J by 1 base; unmatched bases: 6. Per germline, CDR1 SGDLS and CDR2 YYNGEE. The CDR3 is 15 amino acids. The CDR3, as DNA: TGTGCCAGCAGCGGACGGACAGGATCGAACACTGAAGCTTTCTTT. It is translated as CASSGRTGSNTEAFF.

The chain is built from TRBV10-3 and TRBJ1-2; 12 bases are a match to TRBD1. This CDR3 contains 15 residues. Trimming took 4 bases from V and 8 from J; bases not matched to a gene: 8. Per the germline V gene, CDR1 is ENHRY and CDR2 is SYGVKD. The CDR3 reads CAISAPGQGALGYTF. The CDR3 coding sequence is TGTGCCATCAGTGCACCGGGACAGGGGGCGCTCGGCTACACCTTC.

This clonotype was recorded a few times. This likely stems from a read error, as it lies one base from a far larger clone. The chain links TRBV11-3 to TRBJ2-5; D remains ambiguous. The CDR3 runs to 11 residues. The germline gives CDR1 SGHNT, CDR2 YENEEA. The CDR3, as DNA: TGTGCCAGCAGCTTACAGGAGACCCCGTACTTC. Amino acids: CASSLQETPYF.

This clonotype was counted many times. CDR3: CATSRDLGGNQPQHF. The CDR3 nucleotides read TGTGCCACCAGCAGAGATTTGGGGGGGAATCAGCCCCAGCATTTT. This rearrangement joins TRBV15 to TRBJ1-5; weak D call: TRBD1 (5 bases). V was pared by 0 bases and J by 4 bases, with 10 bases between. The CDR3 spans 15 residues. From germline, CDR1 is LNHNV and CDR2 YYDKDF (reference sequence).

This clonotype was recorded many times. The chain is built from TRBV5-1 and TRBJ2-1; 12 nucleotides line up with TRBD2. Germline CDR1 SGHRS, CDR2 YFSETQ. The CDR3 is 15 amino acids. The V segment lost 5 bases and the J segment 7 bases; nucleotides outside the gene matches: 7. The CDR3 spells CASRPTSGSRNEQFF. As DNA, the CDR3 is TGCGCCAGCAGGCCGACTAGCGGGAGCAGGAATGAGCAGTTCTTC.

In regard to this clonotype: A clone one base away is much larger, so this may be a read error. The chain links TRBV12-5 to TRBJ2-7; possible D gene TRBD2, 5 bases. The V end lost 3 bases, the J end lost 2 bases, and 20 bases lay between the germline ends. The CDR3 spans 17 residues. Germline V lookup: CDR1 LGHNT, CDR2 FRNRAP. The CDR3 sequence is CASGFVGGASYTYEQYF. The DNA of the CDR3 is TGTGCTAGTGGTTTCGTTGGAGGAGCGAGCTATACCTACGAGCAGTACTTC.

A single count supports this clonotype. One junction end disagrees with the germline gene, perhaps due to a read error. The chain has TRBV5-1 and TRBJ2-1; D possibly matches TRBD1 or TRBD2 (5 bases each). From germline, CDR1 is SGHRS and CDR2 YFSETQ. The CDR3 extends over 15 amino acids. The CDR3: CACSLAGTVNDEQLF. The CDR3 nucleotides are TGCGCCTGCAGCTTGGCCGGGACGGTCAACGATGAGCAGCTCTTC.

This clonotype was seen at least ten times. The genes are TRBV27 and TRBJ2-3; weak D call: TRBD1 (7 bases). CDR1 and CDR2 from the germline V gene are MNHEY and SMNVEV (reference sequence). This CDR3 has 15 residues. V lost 7 bases, J lost 3 bases, and 17 bases lay in between. CDR3 amino acids: CASTARGRSTDTQYF. DNA of the CDR3: TGTGCCAGCACCGCCAGGGGGAGGAGTACAGATACGCAGTATTTT.